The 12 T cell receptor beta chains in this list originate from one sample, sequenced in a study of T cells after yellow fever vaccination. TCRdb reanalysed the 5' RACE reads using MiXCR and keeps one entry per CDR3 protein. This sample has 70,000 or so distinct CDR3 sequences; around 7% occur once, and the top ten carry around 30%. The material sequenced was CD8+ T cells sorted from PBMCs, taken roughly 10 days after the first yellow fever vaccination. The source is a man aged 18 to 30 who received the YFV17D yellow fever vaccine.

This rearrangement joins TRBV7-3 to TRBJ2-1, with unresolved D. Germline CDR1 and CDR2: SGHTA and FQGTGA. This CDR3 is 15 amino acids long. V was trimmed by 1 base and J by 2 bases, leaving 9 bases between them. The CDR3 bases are TGTGCCAGCAGCTTAAGACCGGCCGCCTACAATGAGCAGTTCTTC. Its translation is CASSLRPAAYNEQFF. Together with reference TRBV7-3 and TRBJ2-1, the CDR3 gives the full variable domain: GAGVSQTPSNKVTEKGKYVELRCDPISGHTALYWYRQSLGQGPEFLIYFQGTGAADDSGLPNDRFFAVRPEGSVSTLKIQRTERGDSAVYLCASSLRPAAYNEQFFGPGTRLTVL.

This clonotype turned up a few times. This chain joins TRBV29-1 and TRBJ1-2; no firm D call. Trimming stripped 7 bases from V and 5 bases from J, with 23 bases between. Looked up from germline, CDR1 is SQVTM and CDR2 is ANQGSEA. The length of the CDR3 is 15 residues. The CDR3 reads CSEWRVRSDFYGYTF. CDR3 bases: TGCAGCGAATGGAGGGTTCGTTCTGATTTTTATGGCTACACCTTC.

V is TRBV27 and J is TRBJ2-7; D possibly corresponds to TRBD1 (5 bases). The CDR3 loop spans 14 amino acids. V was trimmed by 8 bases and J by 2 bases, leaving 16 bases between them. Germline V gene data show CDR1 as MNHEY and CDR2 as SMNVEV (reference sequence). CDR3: CASGHRVGTYEQYF. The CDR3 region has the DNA TGTGCCAGCGGACATCGTGTTGGGACCTACGAGCAGTACTTC.

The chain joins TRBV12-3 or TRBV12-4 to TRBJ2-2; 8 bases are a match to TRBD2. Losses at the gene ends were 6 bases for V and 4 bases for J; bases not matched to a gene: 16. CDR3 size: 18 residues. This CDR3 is CASRTYPGGDPSTGELFF. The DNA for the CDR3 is TGTGCCAGCAGAACCTACCCCGGGGGGGACCCGAGCACCGGGGAGCTGTTTTTT.

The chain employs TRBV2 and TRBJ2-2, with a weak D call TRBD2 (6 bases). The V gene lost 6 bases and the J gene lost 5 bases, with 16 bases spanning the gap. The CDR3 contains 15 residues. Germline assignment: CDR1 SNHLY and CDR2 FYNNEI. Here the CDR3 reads CASSPRPRGTGELFF. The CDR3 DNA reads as TGTGCCAGCAGCCCGCGCCCCCGGGGGACCGGGGAGCTGTTTTTT.

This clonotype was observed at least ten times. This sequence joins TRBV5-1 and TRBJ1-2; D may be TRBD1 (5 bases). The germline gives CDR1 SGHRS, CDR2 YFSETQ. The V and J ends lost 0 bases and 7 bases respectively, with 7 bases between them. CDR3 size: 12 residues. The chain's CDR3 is CASSLGGTGYTF. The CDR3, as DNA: TGCGCCAGCAGCTTGGGAGGGACTGGCTACACCTTC.

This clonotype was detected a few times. CDR3 nucleotides: TGTGCCAGCAGCGATGAGGGCCCGCCAACTAATGAAAAACTGTTTTTT. This translates into CASSDEGPPTNEKLFF. This chain joins TRBV5-5 and TRBJ1-4; the D is unclear. This CDR3 spans 16 amino acids. Trimming shortened V by 4 bases and J by 0 bases, and 13 bases separated the two germline ends. Germline CDR1 and CDR2: SGHKS and YYEKEE (reference sequence).

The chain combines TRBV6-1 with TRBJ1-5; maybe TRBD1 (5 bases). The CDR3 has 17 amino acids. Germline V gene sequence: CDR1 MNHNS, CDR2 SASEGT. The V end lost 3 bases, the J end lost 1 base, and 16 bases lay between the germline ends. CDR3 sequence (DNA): TGTGCCAGCAGTGAGGGCAGTTATAAGGGGAGCAATCAGCCCCAGCATTTT. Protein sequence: CASSEGSYKGSNQPQHF.

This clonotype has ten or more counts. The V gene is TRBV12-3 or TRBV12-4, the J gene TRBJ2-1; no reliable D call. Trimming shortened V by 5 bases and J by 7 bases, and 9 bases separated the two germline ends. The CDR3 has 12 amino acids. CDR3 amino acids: CASSQDGNEQFF. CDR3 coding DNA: TGTGCCAGCAGTCAGGACGGAAATGAGCAGTTCTTC.

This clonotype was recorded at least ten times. Here the CDR3 DNA reads TGTGCCAGCAGTTTAACTCGGGGGGACGGCCCAAACTATGGCTACACCTTC. This encodes CASSLTRGDGPNYGYTF. V usage is TRBV27 and J usage is TRBJ1-2, with D maybe TRBD1 (5 bases). The CDR3 spans 17 residues. Germline values: CDR1 MNHEY, CDR2 SMNVEV (reference sequence). V lost 2 bases to trimming and J lost 2 bases, with 18 bases between them.

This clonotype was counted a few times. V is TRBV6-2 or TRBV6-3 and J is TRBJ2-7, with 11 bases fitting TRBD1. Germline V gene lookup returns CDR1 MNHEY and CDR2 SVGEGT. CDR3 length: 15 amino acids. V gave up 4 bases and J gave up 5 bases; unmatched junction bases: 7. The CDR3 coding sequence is TGTGCCAGCAGTTTTACCGGGACAGGGGGACACGAGCAGTACTTC. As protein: CASSFTGTGGHEQYF.

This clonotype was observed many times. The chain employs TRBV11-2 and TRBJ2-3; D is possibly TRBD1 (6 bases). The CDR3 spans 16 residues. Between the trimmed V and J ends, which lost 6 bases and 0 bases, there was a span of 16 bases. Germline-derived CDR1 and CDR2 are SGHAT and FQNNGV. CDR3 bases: TGTGCCAGCAGTACCCCCTCCACAGGGAGCACAGATACGCAGTATTTT. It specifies CASSTPSTGSTDTQYF.